This T cell receptor beta chain is from a study of low-dose radiotherapy and immunotherapy resistance in tumors. Study context: Administration of intravenous cyclophosphamide at 200 mg/m2 took place every two weeks, one day before radiation and immunotherapy.

Germline V gives CDR1 MNHEY, CDR2 SVGEGT. The V gene lost 5 bases and the J gene lost 0 bases, with 16 bases spanning the gap. The CDR3 is 16 residues long. This clonotype was seen at least ten times. Time point described: before trial treatment. It was nivolumab, ipilimumab, aspirin, low-dose cyclophosphamide and low-dose radiotherapy that donors received. TRAV- and TRBV-specific primers, spanning alpha and beta chains, primed first-strand cDNA. TCRs were put through roughly 20 PCR cycles of amplification with Phusion. A constant-region primer and the V-primer adapter served as the primer pair. TCRdb independently ran MiXCR on the reads; one entry per CDR3 protein. The table lists tens of thousands of distinct CDR3 sequences, over 15% of them singletons.

The genes are TRBV6-2 or TRBV6-3 and TRBJ1-2, with unresolved D. This receptor was identified in a male donor with prostate cancer. The material was PBMCs, obtained before treatment. In nucleotides, the CDR3 is TGTGCCAGCAGTCCATTGAGGCAGGCGACTAACTATGGCTACACCTTC. The encoded protein is CASSPLRQATNYGYTF.